The clone carrying this T cell receptor beta chain was counted a few times. Antigen specificity is unknown. The sample originates from a study of beta chain features in type 1 diabetes. Study-level points and caveats: TCRB CDR3s were moderately but significantly shorter in Type 1 diabetes patients in all four CD4+ subsets. PCR, the amplification step, might favor shorter templates, equally in patients and controls. There were fewer insertions and more deletions at the VDJ junctions of type 1 diabetes patients. Possibly, sequencing cDNA over-represented cells that had high TCR expression levels.

Germline CDR1 reads MDHEN; CDR2 reads SYDVKM. CDR3 length: 15 residues. V gave up 4 bases and J gave up 3 bases; unmatched junction bases: 7. Expressed TCRB transcripts were sequenced because the entire RNA isolate underwent reverse transcription. Method: immunoSEQ multiplex PCR; TCRdb's copy keeps in-frame clones and lacks some. The sample records about 170,000 clones, approximately 8.1% being singletons. The source of this sequence is a man aged 18 to 30 with type 1 diabetes. The specimen sequenced was central memory CD4+ T cells from blood. The J gene is TRBJ1-1, the V gene TRBV28; 8 bases are a match to TRBD1. In nucleotides, the CDR3 is TGTGCCAGCAGTTCCATAGGGACAGGAGACACTGAAGCTTTCTTT. Translated: CASSSIGTGDTEAFF. Full variable domain (remainder filled in from reference TRBV28 and TRBJ1-1): DVKVTQSSRYLVKRTGEKVFLECVQDMDHENMFWYRQDPGLGLRLIYFSYDVKMKEKGDIPEGYSVSREKKERFSLILESASTNQTSMYLCASSSIGTGDTEAFFGQGTRLTVV.